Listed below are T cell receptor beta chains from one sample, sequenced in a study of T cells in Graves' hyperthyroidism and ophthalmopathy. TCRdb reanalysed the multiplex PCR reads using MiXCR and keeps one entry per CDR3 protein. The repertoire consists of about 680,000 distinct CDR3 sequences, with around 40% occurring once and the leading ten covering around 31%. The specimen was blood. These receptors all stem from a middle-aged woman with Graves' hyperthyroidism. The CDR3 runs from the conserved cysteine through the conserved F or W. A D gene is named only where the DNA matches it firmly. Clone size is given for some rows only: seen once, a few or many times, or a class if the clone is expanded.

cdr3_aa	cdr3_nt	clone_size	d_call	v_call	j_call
CASRDSGRREQYF	TGTGCCAGCAGGGACTCCGGGAGAAGGGAGCAGTACTTC	few	-	TRBV2	TRBJ2-7
CASSSQGWVSRENSPLHF	TGTGCCAGCAGCTCCCAGGGATGGGTGTCCAGGGAGAATTCACCCCTCCACTTT	many	-	TRBV7-9	TRBJ1-6
CSARLPVSYERYF	TGCAGTGCTAGACTCCCCGTCTCCTACGAGCGGTACTTC	-	-	TRBV20-1	TRBJ2-7
CASSDDRGYGYTF	TGTGCCAGCAGCGATGACCGGGGCTATGGCTACACCTTC	few	-	TRBV2	TRBJ1-2
CASSDERYRGNQPQHF	TGTGCCAGCAGCGACGAAAGATACAGGGGCAATCAGCCCCAGCATTTT	few	-	TRBV6-2/TRBV6-3	TRBJ1-5
CASSWRPGALETEAFF	TGTGCCAGCAGTTGGAGGCCAGGGGCCCTGGAGACTGAAGCTTTCTTT	many	-	TRBV6-5	TRBJ1-1
CSVAGTGYEQYF	TGCAGCGTTGCAGGGACAGGCTACGAGCAGTACTTC	-	TRBD1	TRBV29-1	TRBJ2-7
CASSARDHGTGNTEAFF	TGTGCCAGCAGTGCTAGAGATCACGGGACAGGGAACACTGAAGCTTTCTTT	once	TRBD1	TRBV7-9	TRBJ1-1
CASNLRVAGGTDTQYF	TGTGCCAGCAACTTGAGGGTAGCGGGGGGCACAGATACGCAGTATTTT	-	TRBD2	TRBV12-3/TRBV12-4	TRBJ2-3
CASSWLAVLTSEAFF	TGTGCCAGCAGCTGGTTGGCAGTTCTTACCTCTGAAGCTTTCTTT	-	-	TRBV5-5	TRBJ1-1
CASTDGGRGRLEAFF	TGTGCCAGCACCGACGGGGGAAGGGGCCGTCTTGAAGCTTTCTTT	few	-	TRBV6-6	TRBJ1-1
CASSQASGDGQPQHF	TGTGCCAGCAGCCAAGCTTCGGGGGACGGACAGCCCCAGCATTTT	-	-	TRBV4-2	TRBJ1-5
CASSGGTETQYF	TGTGCCAGCAGCGGGGGGACGGAGACCCAGTACTTC	-	-	TRBV7-2	TRBJ2-5
CAISETFNYGYTF	TGTGCCATCAGTGAGACATTTAACTATGGCTACACCTTC	many	-	TRBV10-3	TRBJ1-2